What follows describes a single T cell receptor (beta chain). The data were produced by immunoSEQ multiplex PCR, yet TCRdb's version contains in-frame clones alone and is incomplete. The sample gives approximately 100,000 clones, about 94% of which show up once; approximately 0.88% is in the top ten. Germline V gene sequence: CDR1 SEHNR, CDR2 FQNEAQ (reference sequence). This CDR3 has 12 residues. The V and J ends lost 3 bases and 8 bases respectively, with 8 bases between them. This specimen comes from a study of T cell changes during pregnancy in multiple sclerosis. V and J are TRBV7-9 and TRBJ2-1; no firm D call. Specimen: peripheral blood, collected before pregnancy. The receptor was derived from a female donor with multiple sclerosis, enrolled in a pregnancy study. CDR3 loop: CASSLMGDEQFF. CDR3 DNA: TGTGCCAGCAGCTTGATGGGCGATGAGCAGTTCTTC. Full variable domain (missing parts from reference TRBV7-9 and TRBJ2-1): DTGVSQNPRHKITKRGQNVTFRCDPISEHNRLYWYRQTLGQGPEFLTYFQNEAQLEKSRLLSDRFSAERPKGSFSTLEIQRTEQGDSAMYLCASSLMGDEQFFGPGTRLTVL.